Below, 26 T cell receptor beta chains from the same sample are listed, as sequenced in a study of T cells after posttransplantation cyclophosphamide. Generated by immunoSEQ multiplex PCR, the TCRdb table keeps only in-frame clones and is missing some. The table lists fewer than 40,000 clones, with no singletons. Sequences were obtained from PBMCs. The receptors come from a woman aged 25 to 39 in good health and a related stem cell transplant donor.

The table lists this clone with many counts. DNA for the CDR3: TGCGCCAGCAGCCAAGAGTCGCCAGGGCCTGGGAGGATTTCTGGAAACACCATATATTTT. Its protein product is CASSQESPGPGRISGNTIYF. The rearrangement uses TRBV4-1 and TRBJ1-3; tentatively, D is TRBD1 (5 bases). This CDR3 has 20 amino acids. The V and J ends lost 0 bases and 1 base respectively, with 22 bases between them. The germline V gene encodes CDR1 MGHRA and CDR2 YSYEKL.

This clone was recorded at least ten times. V is TRBV7-2 and J is TRBJ2-1, with D perhaps matching TRBD2 (6 bases). Germline V gene lookup returns CDR1 SGHTA and CDR2 FQGNSA. V was cut by 4 bases and J by 6 bases, with 13 bases left in between. This CDR3 has 14 residues. This chain's CDR3 is CASSSSGLSNEQFF. In DNA, the CDR3 is TGTGCCAGCAGCTCGAGCGGGTTGTCCAATGAGCAGTTCTTC.

The table lists this clone with many counts. The chain has TRBV2 and TRBJ1-1; possibly TRBD1 for D (5 bases). Germline CDR1 and CDR2: SNHLY and FYNNEI. The ends were cut back, 7 bases at V and 0 bases at J, with 12 bases in the middle. The CDR3 runs 14 residues. CDR3 residues: CASIQGTMNTEAFF. The CDR3 coding sequence is TGTGCCAGCATCCAGGGAACGATGAACACTGAAGCTTTCTTT.

This clone was found many times. This rearrangement joins TRBV6-6 to TRBJ2-1; TRBD2 agrees at 10 bases. V lost 7 bases, J lost 5 bases, and 11 bases stayed unmatched. Germline V gene lookup returns CDR1 MNHNY and CDR2 SVGAGI (reference sequence). CDR3 length: 16 residues. The CDR3 loop reads CASKGRPLAGNNEQFF. The CDR3 coding sequence is TGTGCCAGCAAAGGACGTCCACTAGCGGGGAACAATGAGCAGTTCTTC.

V usage is TRBV7-3 and J usage is TRBJ2-7; 7 positions agree with TRBD1. The CDR3 is 15 residues long. CDR1 and CDR2 from the germline V gene are SGHTA and FQGTGA. J lost 3 bases, V lost 7 bases, and 12 bases had no gene match. CDR3 bases: TGTGCCAGCAACAATTCCGGGACAGAGGACTACGAGCAGTACTTC. This encodes CASNNSGTEDYEQYF.

This clone has a count of ten or more. As DNA, the CDR3 is TGCGCCAGCAACTCCGGGACAAGCTCCTATAATTCACCCCTCCACTTT. Translation gives CASNSGTSSYNSPLHF. V and J are TRBV5-1 and TRBJ1-6; TRBD1 is a possible D gene (6 bases). The CDR3 loop spans 16 amino acids. Germline CDR1 is SGHRS and CDR2 is YFSETQ. Trimming shortened V by 6 bases and J by 0 bases, and 13 bases separated the two germline ends. Full variable domain (missing parts from reference TRBV5-1 and TRBJ1-6): KAGVTQTPRYLIKTRGQQVTLSCSPISGHRSVSWYQQTPGQGLQFLFEYFSETQRNKGNFPGRFSGRQFSNSRSEMNVSTLELGDSALYLCASNSGTSSYNSPLHFGNGTRLTVT.

This clone was picked up a small number of times. This chain links TRBV10-2 with TRBJ2-4; no clear D gene. The V gene's germline CDR1 is WSHSY and CDR2 SAAADI. The CDR3 runs 14 residues. Trimming stripped 6 bases from V and 0 bases from J, with 9 bases between. The CDR3 is CASSSSIAKNIQYF. CDR3 coding DNA: TGCGCCAGCAGCTCTAGTATAGCCAAAAACATTCAGTACTTC.

This clone has a count of ten or more. CDR3 bases: TGTGCCAGCAGCCCTTCGGGGGGACGTAGGACCTACGAGCAGTACTTC. This translates into CASSPSGGRRTYEQYF. The chain employs TRBV7-9 and TRBJ2-7; 7 bases match TRBD2. In germline, CDR1 is SEHNR, CDR2 FQNEAQ (reference sequence). The trim removed 5 bases at V and 2 bases at J, leaving 12 bases unmatched. There are 16 residues in the CDR3. Combining the CDR3 with reference TRBV7-9 and TRBJ2-7 gives the whole variable domain DTGVSQNPRHKITKRGQNVTFRCDPISEHNRLYWYRQTLGQGPEFLTYFQNEAQLEKSRLLSDRFSAERPKGSFSTLEIQRTEQGDSAMYLCASSPSGGRRTYEQYFGPGTRLTVT.

V is TRBV12-3 or TRBV12-4 and J is TRBJ1-3, with D tentatively TRBD1 (6 bases). Deletions cut 5 bases from V and 7 bases from J, with 15 bases between. The CDR3 covers 14 residues. CDR3 nucleotides: TGTGCCAGCAGTCGCCGACAGGAACTGAACACCATATATTTT. Protein: CASSRRQELNTIYF.

This clone occurred many times. V usage is TRBV5-4 and J usage is TRBJ1-1, with 8 bases lining up with TRBD1. CDR1 and CDR2 from the germline V gene are SGHNT and YYREEE (reference sequence). J lost 10 bases, V lost 3 bases, and 8 bases had no gene match. This CDR3 contains 13 residues. The CDR3 nucleotides read TGTGCCAGCAGCTCGGTAGGACAGGGAGGAGCTTTCTTT. Translating it yields CASSSVGQGGAFF. Combining the CDR3 with reference TRBV5-4 and TRBJ1-1 gives the whole variable domain ETGVTQSPTHLIKTRGQQVTLRCSSQSGHNTVSWYQQALGQGPQFIFQYYREEENGRGNFPPRFSGLQFPNYSSELNVNALELDDSALYLCASSSVGQGGAFFGQGTRLTVV.

This clone was detected ten times or more. In DNA, the CDR3 is TGTGCCAGCAGCCCAGGGGCGAATGAGCAGTTCTTC. This sequence encodes CASSPGANEQFF. The V and J genes are TRBV6-5 and TRBJ2-1; D might be TRBD1 (6 bases). Germline V gene sequence: CDR1 MNHEY, CDR2 SVGAGI. This CDR3 is built from 12 residues. The ends were cut back, 6 bases at V and 7 bases at J, with 10 bases in the middle.

The V and J genes are TRBV7-2 and TRBJ1-2; maybe TRBD1 (5 bases). Between the trimmed V and J ends, which lost 1 base and 4 bases, there was a span of 16 bases. This CDR3 region has 16 residues. Germline CDR1 SGHTA, CDR2 FQGNSA. The CDR3 DNA reads TGTGCCAGCAGCTTAGAAGTCTCGACAGCCCTCTATGGCTACACCTTC. Amino acid sequence: CASSLEVSTALYGYTF.

Comment on this clone: Germline is not matched at one junction end, which may reflect a read error. The genes are TRBV6-5 and TRBJ1-5, with 11 bases lining up with TRBD1. The germline CDR1 and CDR2 sequences are MNHEY and SVGAGI. The CDR3 loop spans 16 amino acids. For the CDR3, the DNA is TGTGCCAGCAGCTACTCTTGGGACAGGGGGGATCAGCCCCAGCATTTT. Translation gives CASSYSWDRGDQPQHF.

The V and J genes are TRBV27 and TRBJ1-2, with a possible D match to TRBD1 (6 bases). With 3 bases removed from V and 11 bases from J, the gap between germline ends came to 16 bases. Germline V gene data show CDR1 as MNHEY and CDR2 as SMNVEV (reference sequence). The CDR3 runs to 13 residues. CDR3 amino acids: CASSFGQGRTYTF. In nucleotides, the CDR3 is TGTGCCAGCAGTTTCGGGCAGGGGAGGACGTACACCTTC.

This clone was counted between two and nine times. V is TRBV5-1 and J is TRBJ1-5; TRBD1 might be the D (5 bases). V was cut by 1 base and J by 3 bases, with 17 bases left in between. The CDR3 runs to 17 residues. Germline CDR1 is SGHRS and CDR2 is YFSETQ. CDR3 residues: CASSLSPLDRNNQPQHF. CDR3 bases: TGCGCCAGCAGCTTGTCCCCCCTCGACAGAAACAATCAGCCCCAGCATTTT. The full variable domain, its missing parts supplied by reference TRBV5-1 and TRBJ1-5, is KAGVTQTPRYLIKTRGQQVTLSCSPISGHRSVSWYQQTPGQGLQFLFEYFSETQRNKGNFPGRFSGRQFSNSRSEMNVSTLELGDSALYLCASSLSPLDRNNQPQHFGDGTRLSIL.

This clone was counted at least ten times. V and J are TRBV7-7 and TRBJ2-5, with 12 bases fitting TRBD2. The CDR3 is made up of 16 amino acids. Germline CDR1 reads SSHAT; CDR2 reads FNYEAQ (reference sequence). The J segment lost 5 bases and the V segment lost 1 base, leaving 5 bases of the junction unmatched. The CDR3 loop is CASSLGGLAGGETQYF. Here the CDR3 DNA reads TGTGCCAGCAGCTTAGGGGGACTAGCGGGCGGGGAGACCCAGTACTTC.

The sample holds many counts of this clone. The chain carries TRBV6-6 and TRBJ2-7; TRBD2 agrees at 9 bases. V shed 6 bases, J shed 4 bases, and the junction held 10 bases outside the gene matches. The CDR3 contains 15 residues. Germline-derived CDR1 and CDR2 are MNHNY and SVGAGI (reference sequence). CDR3 DNA: TGTGCCAGCAGCCCGATGAATAGCGGGGGTTACGAGCAGTACTTC. It yields the protein CASSPMNSGGYEQYF.

The gene calls are TRBV30 and TRBJ2-7; possibly TRBD2 for D (7 bases). V was cut by 1 base and J by 6 bases, with 13 bases left in between. The germline V gene has CDR1 GTSNPN and CDR2 SVGIG (reference sequence). The CDR3 extends over 13 amino acids. The CDR3 DNA reads TGTGCCTGGAGTGCGGGGGGCGCGGGCGAGCAGTACTTC. Encoded protein: CAWSAGGAGEQYF.

This clone was observed many times. CDR3 sequence (DNA): TGTGCCAGCAGCCAGACGACTAGCGGGGGGAGTGAGCAGTTCTTC. This encodes CASSQTTSGGSEQFF. The chain combines TRBV11-2 with TRBJ2-1; 13 nucleotides agree with TRBD2. This CDR3 is 15 amino acids long. From germline, CDR1 is SGHAT and CDR2 FQNNGV. The ends lost 5 bases at V and 9 bases at J; junction bases unmatched: 7.

There are many counts of this clone. The chain employs TRBV19 and TRBJ1-5; perhaps TRBD1 as D (6 bases). Germline CDR1 and CDR2: LNHDA and SQIVND (reference sequence). This CDR3 has 18 residues. Trimming shortened V by 6 bases and J by 3 bases, and 24 bases separated the two germline ends. CDR3: CASRVYGWDINDNQPQHF. CDR3 bases: TGTGCCAGTAGAGTATATGGTTGGGACATTAATGACAATCAGCCCCAGCATTTT.

This clone appeared many times. The chain employs TRBV7-2 and TRBJ1-1; D gene ambiguous. V lost 5 bases, J lost 0 bases, and 7 bases lay in between. The germline V gene encodes CDR1 SGHTA and CDR2 FQGNSA. There are 13 residues in the CDR3. The CDR3: CASSLTVNTEAFF. In nucleotides, the CDR3 is TGTGCCAGCAGCCTAACAGTGAACACTGAAGCTTTCTTT.

This clone was seen a handful of times. The rearrangement joins TRBV5-6 to TRBJ2-5; weak D call: TRBD2 (5 bases). The CDR3 runs 11 residues. Trimming took 1 base from V and 7 from J, leaving 5 bases between them. From germline, CDR1 is SGHDT and CDR2 YYEEEE. The CDR3 coding sequence is TGTGCCAGCAGCTTGAGCGGGACCCAGTACTTC. Translating gives CASSLSGTQYF.

This clone was counted many times. The V gene is TRBV6-4, the J gene TRBJ2-1; maybe TRBD1 (6 bases). Germline V gives CDR1 MRHNA, CDR2 SNTAGT. The CDR3 runs to 13 residues. Trimming removed 2 bases from V and 5 bases from J, with 7 bases in between. In DNA, the CDR3 is TGTGCCAGCAGTGACCGGGACAACAATGAGCAGTTCTTC. Amino acid sequence: CASSDRDNNEQFF.

This rearrangement joins TRBV29-1 to TRBJ2-7, with 11 bases matching TRBD1. With 0 bases clipped from V and 3 bases from J, the junction kept 7 bases outside the gene matches. The germline V gene has CDR1 SQVTM and CDR2 ANQGSEA. The CDR3 length is 16 residues. The CDR3 sequence: CSVEDFAGTGGYEQYF. CDR3 bases: TGCAGCGTTGAAGATTTTGCCGGGACAGGGGGCTACGAGCAGTACTTC.

At least ten counts were recorded for this clone. CDR3 sequence reads: CASSLEVSYEQYF. DNA of the CDR3: TGTGCCAGCAGTTTAGAGGTTTCCTACGAGCAGTACTTC. This rearrangement joins TRBV12-3 or TRBV12-4 to TRBJ2-7, with unresolved D. V lost 1 base and J 1 base, leaving 5 bases between the germline ends. CDR3 size: 13 residues.

The CDR3, as DNA: TGTGCCAGCAGTTTTACAGAAAATTCACCCCTCCACTTT. Translating it yields CASSFTENSPLHF. The V and J genes are TRBV6-5 and TRBJ1-6, with D unresolved. Germline-derived CDR1 and CDR2 are MNHEY and SVGAGI. V dropped 4 bases and J dropped 7 bases, with 8 bases sitting between them. CDR3 size: 13 residues.